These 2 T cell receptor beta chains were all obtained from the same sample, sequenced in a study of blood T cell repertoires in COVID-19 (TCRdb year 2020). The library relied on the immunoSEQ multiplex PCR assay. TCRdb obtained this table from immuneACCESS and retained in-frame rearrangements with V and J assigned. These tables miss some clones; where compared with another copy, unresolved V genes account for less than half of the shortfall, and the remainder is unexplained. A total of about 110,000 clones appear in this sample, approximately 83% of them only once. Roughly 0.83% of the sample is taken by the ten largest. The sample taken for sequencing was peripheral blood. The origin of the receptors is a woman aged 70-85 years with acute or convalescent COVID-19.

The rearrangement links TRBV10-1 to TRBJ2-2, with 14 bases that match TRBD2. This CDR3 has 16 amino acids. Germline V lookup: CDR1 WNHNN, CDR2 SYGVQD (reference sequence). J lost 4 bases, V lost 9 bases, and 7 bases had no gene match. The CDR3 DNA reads TGCGCCAGTGGACTAGCGGGAGGAGTGGGCACCGGGGAGCTGTTTTTT. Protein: CASGLAGGVGTGELFF.

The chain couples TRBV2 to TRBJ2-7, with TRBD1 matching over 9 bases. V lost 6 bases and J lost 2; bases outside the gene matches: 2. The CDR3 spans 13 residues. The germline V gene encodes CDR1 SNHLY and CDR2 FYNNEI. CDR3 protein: CASRDRGTYEQYF. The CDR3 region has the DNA TGTGCCAGCAGGGACAGGGGAACCTACGAGCAGTACTTC.